The 2 T cell receptor beta chains reported below all come from one sample, sequenced in a study of OX40 agonist ivuxolimab in advanced cancers. Assay used: immunoSEQ multiplex PCR; TCRdb lists only in-frame clones, some missing. The sample lists about 60,000 clones, just over 85% occurring once. Sample: CD4+ or CD8+ T cells sorted from blood, taken in a trial of the OX40 agonist ivuxolimab. The receptors were sampled from an adult with an advanced solid tumor such as melanoma, head and neck, liver or kidney cancer.

V usage is TRBV18 and J usage is TRBJ1-1; 12 nucleotides align to TRBD1. Germline trimming cut 6 bases from V and 7 bases from J; bases unmatched to any gene: 18. The CDR3 sequence is 18 residues long. In germline, CDR1 is KGHSH, CDR2 LQKENI. CDR3 sequence (DNA): TGTGCCAGCTCCTTCTACCCCGGGACAGGGGGCCGCGAGTATGAAGCTTTCTTT. It encodes CASSFYPGTGGREYEAFF.

This chain joins TRBV18 and TRBJ1-5, with a possible D match to TRBD1 (5 bases). The CDR3 totals 16 residues. CDR1 and CDR2 from the germline V gene are KGHSH and LQKENI. Deletions cut 3 bases from V and 2 bases from J, with 14 bases between. The CDR3 here is CASSPGGARGNQPQHF. The CDR3, as DNA: TGTGCCAGCTCACCTGGGGGAGCTAGGGGCAATCAGCCCCAGCATTTT.